The 14 T cell receptor beta chains reported below all come from one sample, sequenced in a study of blood T cell repertoires in COVID-19. The repertoire was sequenced with immunoSEQ multiplex PCR; TCRdb's copy has only in-frame clones and lacks some. The data contain more than 85,000 clones, 88% of them singletons. Sequencing used peripheral blood. These receptors came from a woman aged 45 to 65 with acute or convalescent COVID-19.

This chain joins TRBV19 and TRBJ1-5, with no clear D. This CDR3 spans 16 amino acids. Germline V CDR1 and CDR2: LNHDA, SQIVND (reference sequence). The germline V and J ends were trimmed by 8 bases and 2 bases, with 19 bases remaining between them. Here the CDR3 reads CASRSRSPGRNQPQHF. For the CDR3, the DNA is TGTGCCAGTCGGAGTCGTTCCCCGGGTCGCAATCAGCCCCAGCATTTT.

V and J are TRBV28 and TRBJ2-5; no definite D call. The CDR3 is 15 residues long. Between the trimmed V and J ends, which lost 10 bases and 0 bases, there was a span of 18 bases. Looked up from germline, CDR1 is MDHEN and CDR2 is SYDVKM. CDR3 amino acids: CATNPGSLYQETQYF. The CDR3 nucleotides are TGTGCCACAAACCCAGGATCATTGTACCAAGAGACCCAGTACTTC.

A few counts support this clone. The chain employs TRBV27 and TRBJ1-4; D not resolved. The CDR3 length is 15 residues. In germline, CDR1 is MNHEY, CDR2 SMNVEV (reference sequence). V was cut by 5 bases and J by 0 bases, with 10 bases left in between. Here the CDR3 DNA reads TGTGCCAGCAGTCCGGTAATTTCAACTAATGAAAAACTGTTTTTT. It translates to CASSPVISTNEKLFF.

The genes are TRBV21-1 and TRBJ2-2; the tabulated D call, TRBD2, remains unverified against the DNA. TRBV21-1 is a pseudogene. This CDR3 has 18 amino acids. The CDR3 region is CASSKPAVQAGATGELFF. For the CDR3, the DNA is TGTGCCAGCAGCAAGCCAGCCGTTCAAGCGGGAGCCACCGGGGAGCTGTTTTTT.

V is TRBV10-3 and J is TRBJ2-3, with 14 bases fitting TRBD2. The trim removed 6 bases at V and 3 bases at J, leaving 5 bases unmatched. Germline V gives CDR1 ENHRY, CDR2 SYGVKD. The length of the CDR3 is 16 residues. As DNA, the CDR3 is TGTGCCATCAGCTCGGGACTAGCGGGAGTGACAGATACGCAGTATTTT. Translation: CAISSGLAGVTDTQYF.

The chain carries TRBV5-6 and TRBJ2-2; the match to TRBD2 covers 7 bases. The CDR3 covers 17 residues. V trimming: 5 bases; J trimming: 2 bases; junction bases outside the gene matches: 12. CDR1 and CDR2 (germline): SGHDT, YYEEEE. Here the CDR3 DNA reads TGTGCCAGCAGGGCTAGAGGGAGGGCCGGCAACACCGGGGAGCTGTTTTTT. This codes for CASRARGRAGNTGELFF.

This chain uses TRBV2 with TRBJ2-2, with 9 bases that match TRBD2. J was trimmed by 3 bases and V by 6 bases; bases with no gene match: 2. CDR1 SNHLY and CDR2 FYNNEI come from the germline V gene. There are 14 residues in the CDR3. CDR3 in amino acids: CASRGLAHTGELFF. Written as DNA, the CDR3 is TGTGCCAGCAGAGGACTAGCGCACACCGGGGAGCTGTTTTTT.

This clone turned up a few times. The rearrangement joins TRBV19 to TRBJ1-5; the match to TRBD1 covers 8 bases. Trimming removed 4 bases from V and 7 bases from J; junction bases left unmatched: 6. The CDR3 consists of 14 residues. The germline V gene encodes CDR1 LNHDA and CDR2 SQIVND (reference sequence). The CDR3 sequence is CASSTTGGGQPQHF. The CDR3 DNA reads as TGTGCCAGTAGTACCACAGGGGGAGGACAGCCCCAGCATTTT.

The V and J genes are TRBV5-1 and TRBJ1-2; the match to TRBD1 covers 9 bases. There are 14 residues in the CDR3. Per the germline V gene, CDR1 is SGHRS and CDR2 is YFSETQ. V was pared by 4 bases and J by 1 base, with 2 bases of the junction left unmatched. The CDR3 loop is CASSRTGVNYGYTF. CDR3 coding DNA: TGCGCCAGCAGCCGGACAGGGGTTAACTATGGCTACACCTTC.

The chain uses TRBV27 and TRBJ2-2, with unresolved D. V was pared by 5 bases and J by 2 bases, with 9 bases between. CDR1 and CDR2 (germline): MNHEY, SMNVEV (reference sequence). CDR3 length: 14 residues. CDR3 DNA sequence: TGTGCCAGCAGTCACACAACAAACACCGGGGAGCTGTTTTTT. Translated, it gives CASSHTTNTGELFF.

Note on this clone: Since no conserved phenylalanine or tryptophan closes the CDR3, a read error is the likely cause. The DNA is left out, because the CDR3 cannot be placed on it with certainty; the CDR3 is given as TCRdb lists it. The V and J genes are TRBV3-1 (or the pseudogene TRBV3-2) and TRBJ2-3; the D call TRBD2 from the table was never checked on the DNA. Germline CDR1 reads LGHDT; CDR2 reads YNNKEL (reference sequence). The CDR3 has 13 amino acids, counting both end residues. CDR3 region: CASSQVTGAPLAV.

The chain carries TRBV28 and TRBJ2-1; TRBD2 agrees at 8 bases. J gave up 4 bases and V 2 bases, and 4 bases lay outside the gene matches. Per the germline V gene, CDR1 is MDHEN and CDR2 is SYDVKM. The CDR3 spans 15 residues. The CDR3 DNA reads TGTGCCAGCAGTTTACTAGCGGGCCTTTACAATGAGCAGTTCTTC. This encodes CASSLLAGLYNEQFF.

The chain employs TRBV18 and TRBJ1-2; D is perhaps TRBD1 (5 bases). The CDR3 totals 16 residues. V lost 6 bases, J lost 4 bases, and 21 bases lay in between. CDR1 is KGHSH, CDR2 LQKENI, per germline. This CDR3 is CASSSGGVSAGYGYTF. CDR3 nucleotide sequence: TGTGCCAGCTCCAGCGGGGGGGTTTCGGCGGGCTATGGCTACACCTTC.

The rearrangement uses TRBV30 and TRBJ1-5; D is perhaps TRBD1 (6 bases). Trimming shortened V by 3 bases and J by 1 base, and 13 bases separated the two germline ends. The CDR3 sequence is 15 residues long. Germline-derived CDR1 and CDR2 are GTSNPN and SVGIG (reference sequence). CDR3 bases: TGTGCCTGGAGGTCCCCTGGACAGAGCAATCAGCCCCAGCATTTT. This encodes CAWRSPGQSNQPQHF.